A selection of T cell receptor beta chains follows, all from one sample in a study of Graves' ophthalmopathy and Graves' hyperthyroidism. MiXCR, run by TCRdb on the multiplex PCR reads, gives a single entry per CDR3 protein. The data contain some 350,000 distinct CDR3 sequences, about a sixth of them seen just once; the ten biggest clones take up 2% to 3%. The sample comprised peripheral blood. These receptors came from an adult woman with stable Graves' hyperthyroidism. Both conserved end residues are part of each CDR3. A D gene is named only where the DNA matches it firmly. Clone size is not always given. Where it is, it says once, few, many or a class for expanded clones.

TRBV30	NA	TRBJ1-6	NA	CAWCPKGSSYNSPLHF	TGTGCCTGGTGTCCTAAGGGGAGCTCCTATAATTCACCCCTCCACTTT
TRBV4-3	few	TRBJ1-5	NA	CASSQGFSSNQPQHF	TGCGCCAGCAGCCAAGGCTTCAGTAGCAATCAGCCCCAGCATTTT
TRBV2	many	TRBJ2-5	NA	CASSDSQGGETQYF	TGTGCCAGCAGTGATTCTCAGGGGGGAGAGACCCAGTACTTC
TRBV12-3/TRBV12-4	many	TRBJ1-1	NA	CASSPRRRGSTEAFF	TGTGCCAGCAGTCCTCGGCGTAGGGGGTCAACTGAAGCTTTCTTT
TRBV27	many	TRBJ2-2	NA	CASSLVAVQTPGELFF	TGTGCCAGCAGTTTAGTAGCGGTTCAAACCCCCGGGGAGCTGTTTTTT
TRBV25-1	many	TRBJ2-2	TRBD1	CASSAGTGEWFAGELFF	TGTGCCAGCAGCGCCGGGACAGGGGAATGGTTTGCCGGGGAGCTGTTTTTT
TRBV19	few	TRBJ1-2	TRBD1	CASTPGQGPHGYTF	TGTGCCAGTACCCCGGGACAGGGACCCCATGGCTACACCTTC
TRBV28	NA	TRBJ1-6	NA	CASLLRENSPLHF	TGTGCCAGCCTTCTTAGGGAGAATTCACCCCTCCACTTT
TRBV28	once	TRBJ1-2	NA	CASSKTVYGYTF	TGTGCCAGCAGTAAGACGGTCTATGGCTACACCTTC
TRBV12-3/TRBV12-4	many	TRBJ2-7	TRBD2	CASTTSGWGEGEQYF	TGTGCCAGCACGACTAGCGGGTGGGGAGAGGGCGAGCAGTACTTC
TRBV7-8	few	TRBJ2-7	NA	CASSPRIEQYF	TGTGCCAGCAGCCCCCGTATCGAGCAGTACTTC
TRBV4-1	many	TRBJ2-7	TRBD1	CASSADPGTGAYEQYF	TGCGCCAGCAGCGCAGACCCCGGGACAGGAGCCTACGAGCAGTACTTC
TRBV19	many	TRBJ1-6	NA	CASSGRDSYNSPLHF	TGTGCCAGTAGTGGCCGGGACTCCTATAATTCACCCCTCCACTTT
TRBV11-2	few	TRBJ2-2	NA	CASSLEMNTGELFF	TGTGCCAGCAGCTTAGAAATGAACACCGGGGAGCTGTTTTTT
TRBV29-1	many	TRBJ2-5	NA	CSVGVQETQYF	TGCAGCGTTGGTGTTCAAGAGACCCAGTACTTC
TRBV6-1	NA	TRBJ1-5	NA	CASSEWGVGDQPQHF	TGTGCCAGCAGTGAATGGGGGGTGGGGGATCAGCCCCAGCATTTT
TRBV27	many	TRBJ2-5	NA	CASGPGGGETQYF	TGTGCCAGCGGGCCAGGGGGGGGAGAGACCCAGTACTTC
TRBV20-1	many	TRBJ2-3	TRBD2	CSASVAGVRDTQYF	TGCAGTGCTAGTGTAGCGGGAGTGAGAGATACGCAGTATTTT
TRBV12-3/TRBV12-4	many	TRBJ1-2	NA	CASRHSGLGSYGYTF	TGTGCCAGCAGACACTCGGGACTAGGGTCCTATGGCTACACCTTC
TRBV5-1	NA	TRBJ2-7	NA	CASRNGESYEQYF	TGCGCCAGCAGGAACGGGGAGTCCTACGAGCAGTACTTC
TRBV20-1	many	TRBJ2-7	NA	CSARGAKNEQYF	TGCAGTGCTAGAGGGGCAAAGAACGAGCAGTACTTC
TRBV28	few	TRBJ1-3	NA	CATILGTAGNTIYF	TGTGCCACCATCCTCGGGACGGCCGGAAACACCATATATTTT
TRBV27	many	TRBJ1-6	NA	CASSPDPRGNNSPLHF	TGTGCCAGCAGCCCCGATCCCAGGGGAAATAATTCACCCCTCCACTTT
TRBV2	many	TRBJ2-7	NA	CASCRDNSYEQYF	TGTGCCAGCTGCCGGGACAACTCCTACGAGCAGTACTTC
TRBV29-1	few	TRBJ2-7	NA	CSVIKQGTSYEQYF	TGCAGCGTTATTAAACAGGGAACCTCCTACGAGCAGTACTTC
TRBV12-3/TRBV12-4	NA	TRBJ1-2	NA	CASRTAGTLPNYGYTF	TGTGCCAGCAGAACCGCCGGGACACTACCGAACTATGGCTACACCTTC
TRBV2	many	TRBJ1-3	TRBD1	CASSVGQGARNTIYF	TGTGCCAGCAGTGTCGGACAGGGGGCGAGAAACACCATATATTTT
TRBV7-3	NA	TRBJ1-1	TRBD1	CASSITGTGGIMNTEAFF	TGTGCCAGCAGCATAACCGGGACAGGGGGGATTATGAACACTGAAGCTTTCTTT
TRBV2	many	TRBJ2-5	TRBD2	CASSLGRAGETQYF	TGTGCCAGCAGCTTGGGCCGAGCGGGGGAGACCCAGTACTTC
TRBV6-1	many	TRBJ1-3	NA	CASSPDRHSGNTIYF	TGTGCCAGCAGCCCGGACAGACACTCTGGAAACACCATATATTTT
TRBV7-6	NA	TRBJ1-3	NA	CASSLEAGSLTGNTIYF	TGTGCCAGCAGCTTAGAAGCTGGATCCTTAACTGGAAACACCATATATTTT
TRBV7-2	many	TRBJ1-3	NA	CASSLLGLSGNTIYF	TGTGCCAGCAGCTTATTAGGACTCTCTGGAAACACCATATATTTT